These 18 T cell receptor beta chains originate from one sample sequenced in a study of immune cell composition in non-small cell lung cancer. Using immunoSEQ multiplex PCR, the repertoire was profiled, and TCRdb retains in-frame clones only, with some absent. The sample shows approximately 8,000 clones, around 78% of them seen only once. The sample comprised lung tumor tissue. The receptors shown here come from a human donor with non-small cell lung cancer.

This clone was counted a few times. The rearrangement joins TRBV30 to TRBJ1-2, with TRBD1 as a possible D gene (6 bases). This CDR3 has 15 amino acids. The germline CDR1 and CDR2 sequences are GTSNPN and SVGIG (reference sequence). V lost 0 bases, J lost 3 bases, and 14 bases lay in between. CDR3 nucleotides: TGTGCCTGGAGTGTACTTACAGGGCAAGACTATGGCTACACCTTC. Its translation is CAWSVLTGQDYGYTF.

The chain joins TRBV29-1 to TRBJ2-7; D uncertain. The CDR3 is 11 residues long. V lost 5 bases to trimming and J lost 7 bases, with 12 bases between them. CDR1 and CDR2 from the germline V gene are SQVTM and ANQGSEA. The chain's CDR3 is CSVRQDGEQYF. The CDR3 DNA sequence: TGCAGCGTTCGGCAGGACGGGGAGCAGTACTTC.

The J gene is TRBJ2-1, the V gene TRBV6-1; tentatively, D is TRBD2 (5 bases). Trimming took off 6 bases at V and 4 bases at J, with 7 bases between the two ends. This CDR3 spans 12 amino acids. Germline V gives CDR1 MNHNS, CDR2 SASEGT. This chain's CDR3 is CASSRTYNEQFF. CDR3 DNA: TGTGCCAGCAGCCGGACTTACAATGAGCAGTTCTTC.

The J gene is TRBJ2-3, the V gene TRBV19; TRBD2 might be the D (6 bases). This CDR3 is 15 amino acids long. Looked up from germline, CDR1 is LNHDA and CDR2 is SQIVND (reference sequence). V lost 5 bases and J 5 bases, leaving 17 bases between the germline ends. The CDR3 coding sequence is TGTGCCAGTAGTCCGTACGGAGGGGTGAAAGATACGCAGTATTTT. Its protein is CASSPYGGVKDTQYF. Variable domain in full (rest from reference TRBV19 and TRBJ2-3): DGGITQSPKYLFRKEGQNVTLSCEQNLNHDAMYWYRQDPGQGLRLIYYSQIVNDFQKGDIAEGYSVSREKKESFPLTVTSAQKNPTAFYLCASSPYGGVKDTQYFGPGTRLTVL.

About this clone: The conserved closing phenylalanine or tryptophan is absent in this CDR3, likely reflecting a read error. The chain recombines TRBV30 with TRBJ1-2; D unresolved. From germline, CDR1 is GTSNPN and CDR2 SVGIG (reference sequence). Trimming removed 3 bases from V and 6 bases from J, with 11 bases in between. The CDR3 extends over 12 amino acids. The CDR3 DNA is TGTGCCTGGAGGCAGGTAATAGATGGCTACACCCTC. Translated: CAWRQVIDGYTL.

This clone has just one count. V usage is TRBV4-1 and J usage is TRBJ2-7; the D gene is possibly TRBD2 (5 bases). The germline V gene encodes CDR1 MGHRA and CDR2 YSYEKL. Trimming left V 0 bases short and J 4 bases short, with 10 bases between. CDR3 size: 14 residues. This CDR3 reads CASSQDFGNYEQYF. As DNA, the CDR3 is TGCGCCAGCAGCCAAGATTTCGGGAATTACGAGCAGTACTTC.

The chain couples TRBV9 to TRBJ1-2; D may be TRBD1 (5 bases). Germline V CDR1 and CDR2: SGDLS, YYNGEE. V gave up 2 bases and J gave up 3 bases, with 14 bases separating them. The CDR3 has 15 residues. DNA of the CDR3: TGTGCCAGCAGCGTGGGAGGGGTGTCCGACTATGGCTACACCTTC. Amino acid sequence: CASSVGGVSDYGYTF. Looking up the rest from reference TRBV9 and TRBJ1-2 gives the full variable domain: DSGVTQTPKHLITATGQRVTLRCSPRSGDLSVYWYQQSLDQGLQFLIQYYNGEERAKGNILERFSAQQFPDLHSELNLSSLELGDSALYFCASSVGGVSDYGYTFGSGTRLTVV.

This chain joins TRBV5-6 and TRBJ2-7; maybe TRBD1 (5 bases). V dropped 4 bases and J dropped 3 bases, with 17 bases sitting between them. The CDR3 extends over 15 amino acids. Germline V lookup: CDR1 SGHDT, CDR2 YYEEEE. The CDR3: CASSLVGRNFYEQYF. CDR3 DNA sequence: TGTGCCAGCAGCCTGGTGGGGCGGAATTTCTACGAGCAGTACTTC.

The rearrangement uses TRBV19 and TRBJ2-7, with TRBD1 identical over 10 bases. The CDR3 sequence is 15 residues long. J lost 3 bases, V lost 3 bases, and 5 bases had no gene match. Looked up from germline, CDR1 is LNHDA and CDR2 is SQIVND (reference sequence). CDR3 in DNA: TGTGCCAGTAGTATGGGGACAGGGGTCCTCTACGAGCAGTACTTC. Its translation: CASSMGTGVLYEQYF.

This chain uses TRBV7-9 with TRBJ2-3; D may correspond to TRBD1 or TRBD2 (5 bases each). The CDR3 totals 15 residues. Trimming left V 3 bases short and J 0 bases short, with 10 bases between. CDR1 and CDR2 from the germline V gene are SEHNR and FQNEAQ (reference sequence). The CDR3 nucleotides read TGTGCCAGCAGCTTCTCCGGGACCAGCACAGATACGCAGTATTTT. This encodes CASSFSGTSTDTQYF.

The chain has TRBV6-1 and TRBJ2-5; 10 nucleotides align to TRBD2. Germline assignment: CDR1 MNHNS and CDR2 SASEGT. V lost 6 bases and J lost 5; bases outside the gene matches: 6. This CDR3 comprises 14 residues. As DNA, the CDR3 is TGTGCCAGCAGATCTAGCGGGGGAATGGAGACCCAGTACTTC. Amino acids: CASRSSGGMETQYF.

The chain is built from TRBV11-2 and TRBJ1-1; D not resolved. The germline CDR1 and CDR2 sequences are SGHAT and FQNNGV. Trimming left V 5 bases short and J 1 base short, with 14 bases between. The CDR3 runs to 15 residues. CDR3: CASSAKGMKNTEAFF. CDR3 coding DNA: TGTGCCAGCAGCGCGAAAGGGATGAAGAACACTGAAGCTTTCTTT.

The chain links TRBV6-5 to TRBJ2-4; TRBD1 agrees at 9 bases. Trimming removed 7 bases from V and 8 bases from J; junction bases left unmatched: 12. The CDR3 consists of 15 residues. Germline CDR1 is MNHEY and CDR2 is SVGAGI. The CDR3 nucleotides are TGTGCCAGCATATCCCCGGGACAGGGTAGGGACATTCAGTACTTC. Its translation: CASISPGQGRDIQYF.

The chain recombines TRBV28 with TRBJ1-2; the D is unclear. Trimming shortened V by 6 bases and J by 4 bases, and 9 bases separated the two germline ends. The length of the CDR3 is 12 residues. Germline loops: CDR1 MDHEN, CDR2 SYDVKM. CDR3 DNA: TGTGCCAGCAGAGTTGACCCCTATGGCTACACCTTC. Encoded protein: CASRVDPYGYTF.

The V and J genes are TRBV7-6 and TRBJ1-3; tentatively, D is TRBD1 (6 bases). The ends were cut back, 5 bases at V and 9 bases at J, with 11 bases in the middle. This CDR3 region has 12 residues. Germline loops: CDR1 SGHVS, CDR2 FNYEAQ. The CDR3 here is CASSGGGGTIYF. The CDR3 DNA follows: TGTGCCAGCAGCGGGGGCGGAGGCACCATATATTTT.

This chain joins TRBV6-5 and TRBJ1-1, with 7 bases matching TRBD1. The V gene's germline CDR1 is MNHEY and CDR2 SVGAGI. The CDR3 length is 14 residues. The V and J ends lost 6 bases and 1 base, in that order; junction bases with no gene match: 5. CDR3 DNA: TGTGCCAGCAGCTTGGACAGGCAGAACACTGAAGCTTTCTTT. Translation gives CASSLDRQNTEAFF.

The chain uses TRBV7-8 and TRBJ2-7; TRBD1 might be the D (6 bases). V lost 5 bases and J 7 bases, leaving 9 bases between the germline ends. Germline assignment: CDR1 SGHVS and CDR2 FQNEAQ. The CDR3 is made up of 11 amino acids. The CDR3 spells CASSPGEEQYF. CDR3 in DNA: TGTGCCAGCAGCCCAGGGGAAGAGCAGTACTTC.

The J gene is TRBJ1-1, the V gene TRBV30; the D gene is possibly TRBD1 (6 bases). This CDR3 region has 11 residues. Between the trimmed V and J ends, which lost 3 bases and 4 bases, there was a span of 6 bases. Per germline, CDR1 GTSNPN and CDR2 SVGIG (reference sequence). The CDR3 loop reads CAWRQGTEAFF. CDR3 in DNA: TGTGCCTGGAGACAGGGCACTGAAGCTTTCTTT.